These 28 T cell receptor beta chains share one sample of origin, sequenced in a study of T-cell memory formation after mild COVID-19. TCRdb reprocessed the 5' RACE reads via MiXCR and lists one record per CDR3 protein. The top ten hold over 11% of the sample, which has roughly 120,000 distinct CDR3 sequences, about 17% seen once. The sample taken for sequencing was PBMCs or a T cell subset sorted from them (not recorded which). These receptors came from an adult woman who had mild COVID-19 (a few samples of this study predate the infection). Cell type and time point are not known.

This clonotype was seen at least ten times. The rearrangement uses TRBV12-3 or TRBV12-4 and TRBJ1-1; 7 bases line up with TRBD1. There are 14 residues in the CDR3. J lost 1 base, V lost 6 bases, and 5 bases had no gene match. The CDR3 nucleotides are TGTGCCAGCAGCAAAGACAGGGCGAACACTGAAGCTTTCTTT. Translating it yields CASSKDRANTEAFF.

V and J are TRBV29-1 and TRBJ2-2, with 8 positions matching TRBD2. V lost 4 bases and J lost 6; bases outside the gene matches: 7. Germline assignment: CDR1 SQVTM and CDR2 ANQGSEA. The CDR3 has 14 amino acids. CDR3 sequence (DNA): TGCAGCGTTGTAGCGGGGTGGGAGGCCGGGGAGCTGTTTTTT. This codes for CSVVAGWEAGELFF.

J is TRBJ1-1 and V is TRBV6-6; D is ambiguous. Trimming pared 2 bases from V and 3 bases from J, leaving 4 bases between. Germline V gives CDR1 MNHNY, CDR2 SVGAGI (reference sequence). This CDR3 spans 12 amino acids. In nucleotides, the CDR3 is TGTGCCAGCAGTTACGAGCACACTGAAGCTTTCTTT. Amino acids: CASSYEHTEAFF.

The chain links TRBV12-5 to TRBJ2-3; perhaps TRBD1 as D (6 bases). Germline values: CDR1 LGHNT, CDR2 FRNRAP. V lost 4 bases, J lost 0 bases, and 11 bases lay in between. This CDR3 has 15 amino acids. Here the CDR3 reads CASGSQGISTDTQYF. The CDR3 DNA follows: TGTGCTAGTGGTTCTCAGGGGATTAGCACAGATACGCAGTATTTT. The complete variable domain, with remaining parts taken from reference TRBV12-5 and TRBJ2-3, reads DARVTQTPRHKVTEMGQEVTMRCQPILGHNTVFWYRQTMMQGLELLAYFRNRAPLDDSGMPKDRFSAEMPDATLATLKIQPSEPRDSAVYFCASGSQGISTDTQYFGPGTRLTVL.

This clonotype occurred many times. The CDR3 region has the DNA TGTGCCAGCAGTTTAGGAACCTACGAGCAGTACTTC. It encodes CASSLGTYEQYF. The chain uses TRBV12-3 or TRBV12-4 and TRBJ2-7; D gene uncertain. This CDR3 has 12 residues. Trimming cost V 1 base and J 2 bases, with 3 bases left between them.

This clonotype was picked up a small number of times. J is TRBJ1-2 and V is TRBV12-3 or TRBV12-4; no definite D call. The CDR3 consists of 14 residues. V lost 6 bases to trimming and J lost 2 bases, with 13 bases between them. As DNA, the CDR3 is TGTGCCAGCAGCCCCGGTCGGGGAAACTATGGCTACACCTTC. Protein: CASSPGRGNYGYTF.

This clonotype turned up a few times. This chain connects TRBV4-1 to TRBJ1-5, with D possibly TRBD1 on 5 matching bases. The CDR3 is made up of 17 amino acids. Germline V gives CDR1 MGHRA, CDR2 YSYEKL. Trimming removed 5 bases at V and 6 bases at J, with 23 bases between. CDR3: CASSEGGRGGPGQPQHF. The CDR3 coding sequence is TGCGCCAGCAGCGAGGGAGGAAGGGGAGGGCCGGGTCAGCCCCAGCATTTT.

This clonotype was counted a few times. The gene calls are TRBV2 and TRBJ2-3; 7 bases align to TRBD2. CDR3 length: 20 residues. V shed 1 base, J shed 6 bases, and the junction held 22 bases outside the gene matches. The V gene's germline CDR1 is SNHLY and CDR2 FYNNEI. Here the CDR3 DNA reads TGTGCCAGCAGTGAAGGGGAAATCTACCGCGGGACTACCCGCGTGGATACGCAGTATTTT. Its protein product is CASSEGEIYRGTTRVDTQYF.

This clonotype showed up just a few times. This chain links TRBV7-8 with TRBJ2-3, with TRBD2 matching over 10 bases. Germline CDR1 and CDR2: SGHVS and FQNEAQ. The trim removed 3 bases at V and 0 bases at J, leaving 6 bases unmatched. This CDR3 region has 17 residues. The CDR3 nucleotides read TGTGCCAGCAGCTTCGATCTAGCGGGAGCTAGCACAGATACGCAGTATTTT. It codes for CASSFDLAGASTDTQYF. The full variable domain, in which reference TRBV7-8 and TRBJ2-3 provide the parts outside the CDR3, is GAGVSQSPRYKVAKRGQDVALRCDPISGHVSLFWYQQALGQGPEFLTYFQNEAQLDKSGLPSDRFFAERPEGSVSTLKIQRTQQEDSAVYLCASSFDLAGASTDTQYFGPGTRLTVL.

The CDR3 DNA reads TGTGCCAGCAGCTTAGTTCCCGGGACTAGGGAAGACACCGGGGAGCTGTTTTTT. Protein: CASSLVPGTREDTGELFF. V usage is TRBV7-9 and J usage is TRBJ2-2, with 8 bases identical to TRBD2. The CDR3 spans 18 residues. V gave up 1 base and J gave up 3 bases; unmatched junction bases: 10. CDR1 SEHNR and CDR2 FQNEAQ come from the germline V gene (reference sequence).

The chain joins TRBV25-1 to TRBJ1-5; D is undetermined. The germline V gene encodes CDR1 MGHDK and CDR2 SYGVNS. V lost 2 bases to trimming and J lost 5 bases, with 4 bases between them. The CDR3 has 12 amino acids. CDR3 residues: CASSEEDQPQHF. Written as DNA, the CDR3 is TGTGCCAGCAGTGAAGAAGATCAGCCCCAGCATTTT.

This clonotype was found a few times. CDR3: CASSPPSASPNSPLHF. CDR3 nucleotides: TGTGCCAGCAGTCCCCCGTCAGCCTCACCTAATTCACCCCTCCACTTT. V gene TRBV6-5 combines with J gene TRBJ1-6; no definite D call. Germline lookup yields CDR1 MNHEY and CDR2 SVGAGI. V was pared by 5 bases and J by 6 bases, with 17 bases between. This CDR3 spans 16 amino acids.

In this sample, this clonotype turned up a few times. This CDR3 reads CASSLSGTDRYGYTF. The CDR3 DNA reads as TGTGCCAGCAGCTTGTCCGGCACCGATCGCTATGGCTACACCTTC. The J gene is TRBJ1-2, the V gene TRBV7-9; D is unclear. The V and J ends lost 3 bases and 4 bases respectively, with 15 bases between them. Germline CDR1 and CDR2: SEHNR and FQNEAQ (reference sequence). The CDR3 is made up of 15 amino acids.

This clonotype was seen repeatedly, ten times or more. The V call is TRBV20-1, the J call TRBJ2-5, with 11 bases that match TRBD2. The CDR3 runs to 15 residues. Germline V gene lookup returns CDR1 DFQATT and CDR2 SNEGSKA (reference sequence). V lost 2 bases and J lost 4; bases outside the gene matches: 6. The CDR3 loop reads CSARTRLAGRETQYF. CDR3 bases: TGCAGTGCTAGAACCCGACTAGCGGGACGAGAGACCCAGTACTTC.

This chain links TRBV5-5 with TRBJ1-5, with TRBD1 as a possible D gene (5 bases). The CDR3 runs to 15 residues. Germline assignment: CDR1 SGHKS and CDR2 YYEKEE (reference sequence). The V end lost 0 bases, the J end lost 2 bases, and 9 bases lay between the germline ends. The CDR3 sequence is CASSLATARNQPQHF. The CDR3 DNA follows: TGTGCCAGCAGCTTGGCGACAGCCCGCAATCAGCCCCAGCATTTT.

This clonotype was recorded a few times. This chain connects TRBV29-1 to TRBJ1-2, with no clear D. CDR3 length: 13 residues. Germline V CDR1 and CDR2: SQVTM, ANQGSEA. Trimming pared 3 bases from V and 2 bases from J, leaving 10 bases between. In nucleotides, the CDR3 is TGCAGCGTTGACAGGACGGGGAACTATGGCTACACCTTC. Its translation is CSVDRTGNYGYTF.

The rearrangement joins TRBV18 to TRBJ2-7; D is ambiguous. The CDR3 runs to 13 residues. V was trimmed by 1 base and J by 3 bases, leaving 7 bases between them. Per the germline V gene, CDR1 is KGHSH and CDR2 is LQKENI. The CDR3 nucleotides are TGTGCCAGCTCACCACGGCAGGACTACGAGCAGTACTTC. Translated, it gives CASSPRQDYEQYF.

This clonotype was found once. A read error is possible here, since a much larger clone lies one base away. The chain has TRBV12-3 or TRBV12-4 and TRBJ1-3, with 8 positions matching TRBD1. This CDR3 is 15 amino acids long. The CDR3 DNA follows: TGTGACAGCAACCCGACAGGGGAGGCTGGAAACACCATATATTTT. This gives the protein CDSNPTGEAGNTIYF.

The chain recombines TRBV10-3 with TRBJ1-1; 7 bases map to TRBD1. The germline V gene encodes CDR1 ENHRY and CDR2 SYGVKD. CDR3 length: 15 residues. The V gene end was trimmed by 6 bases and the J gene end by 4 bases; junction bases not matched to a gene: 11. The CDR3 reads CAIRGVTGFSTEAFF. Here the CDR3 DNA reads TGTGCCATCAGGGGTGTGACAGGGTTCAGCACTGAAGCTTTCTTT.

CDR3 region: CASSLPGVSEQYF. The CDR3 DNA is TGTGCCAGCAGTTTACCTGGAGTGAGCGAGCAGTACTTC. J is TRBJ2-7 and V is TRBV12-3 or TRBV12-4; D gene uncertain. Trimming pared 2 bases from V and 6 bases from J, leaving 11 bases between. The CDR3 is 13 amino acids.

In this sample, this clonotype turned up a few times. The chain combines TRBV7-9 with TRBJ2-1, with D perhaps matching TRBD1 (6 bases). The V gene's germline CDR1 is SEHNR and CDR2 FQNEAQ (reference sequence). Deletions cut 6 bases from V and 2 bases from J, with 8 bases between. The CDR3 sequence is 13 residues long. CDR3 protein: CASRQGTYNEQFF. CDR3 coding DNA: TGTGCCAGCAGGCAGGGGACCTACAATGAGCAGTTCTTC.

The chain uses TRBV4-1 and TRBJ2-1, with D possibly matching TRBD2 (6 bases). V was cut by 0 bases and J by 6 bases, with 15 bases left in between. CDR1 MGHRA and CDR2 YSYEKL come from the germline V gene. This CDR3 has 16 residues. CDR3 nucleotides: TGCGCCAGCAGCCAAGAAATCGGTCTAGCGAGCAATGAGCAGTTCTTC. Its translation is CASSQEIGLASNEQFF.

This clonotype was picked up a small number of times. This chain joins TRBV10-3 and TRBJ2-7; D not resolved. This CDR3 region has 11 residues. Germline assignment: CDR1 ENHRY and CDR2 SYGVKD. With 3 bases removed from V and 2 bases from J, the gap between germline ends came to 2 bases. CDR3: CAISDTYEQYF. Written as DNA, the CDR3 is TGTGCCATCAGTGATACCTACGAGCAGTACTTC.

The J gene is TRBJ2-1, the V gene TRBV24-1; 10 bases line up with TRBD2. The V gene end was trimmed by 4 bases and the J gene end by 10 bases; junction bases not matched to a gene: 15. The CDR3 loop spans 17 amino acids. Per germline, CDR1 KGHDR and CDR2 SFDVKD. The CDR3 is CATSDHSGLADAKEQFF. The CDR3 nucleotides read TGTGCCACCAGTGACCACAGCGGACTAGCGGACGCAAAGGAGCAGTTCTTC.

V usage is TRBV30 and J usage is TRBJ1-5, with D unclear. Germline-derived CDR1 and CDR2 are GTSNPN and SVGIG (reference sequence). V was clipped by 0 bases and J by 3 bases, with 12 bases between them. The CDR3 runs to 15 residues. The CDR3 reads CAWSVAAGYNQPQHF. The CDR3 region has the DNA TGTGCCTGGAGTGTAGCAGCCGGGTACAATCAGCCCCAGCATTTT.

This clonotype was recorded a few times. V gene TRBV12-3 or TRBV12-4 combines with J gene TRBJ1-2; possibly TRBD1 for D (6 bases). There are 13 residues in the CDR3. The V end lost 3 bases, the J end lost 4 bases, and 9 bases lay between the germline ends. The CDR3 protein is CASSFRGGYGYTF. CDR3 bases: TGTGCCAGCAGTTTCAGGGGCGGCTATGGCTACACCTTC.

The rearrangement links TRBV13 to TRBJ2-7, with TRBD1 matching 8 bases. Germline-derived CDR1 and CDR2 are PRHDT and FYEKMQ (reference sequence). Unmatched junction bases numbered 11, after V lost 3 bases and J lost 4 bases. This CDR3 has 16 residues. This CDR3 reads CASSLSAGTGDYEQYF. CDR3 sequence (DNA): TGTGCCAGCAGCTTGAGTGCCGGGACAGGCGATTACGAGCAGTACTTC. The complete variable domain, with remaining parts taken from reference TRBV13 and TRBJ2-7, reads AAGVIQSPRHLIKEKRETATLKCYPIPRHDTVYWYQQGPGQDPQFLISFYEKMQSDKGSIPDRFSAQQFSDYHSELNMSSLELGDSALYFCASSLSAGTGDYEQYFGPGTRLTVT.

This clonotype was recorded a few times. This sequence joins TRBV15 and TRBJ2-4; either TRBD1 or TRBD2 may supply D (5 bases each). The CDR3 extends over 15 amino acids. Germline assignment: CDR1 LNHNV and CDR2 YYDKDF (reference sequence). Trimming cost V 0 bases and J 8 bases, with 14 bases left between them. The CDR3 protein is CATSRDDRDVYIQYF. For the CDR3, the DNA is TGTGCCACCAGCAGAGATGACCGGGACGTATACATTCAGTACTTC. The whole variable domain, filled in from reference TRBV15 and TRBJ2-4, reads DAMVIQNPRYQVTQFGKPVTLSCSQTLNHNVMYWYQQKSSQAPKLLFHYYDKDFNNEADTPDNFQSRRPNTSFCFLDIRSPGLGDTAMYLCATSRDDRDVYIQYFGAGTRLSVL.